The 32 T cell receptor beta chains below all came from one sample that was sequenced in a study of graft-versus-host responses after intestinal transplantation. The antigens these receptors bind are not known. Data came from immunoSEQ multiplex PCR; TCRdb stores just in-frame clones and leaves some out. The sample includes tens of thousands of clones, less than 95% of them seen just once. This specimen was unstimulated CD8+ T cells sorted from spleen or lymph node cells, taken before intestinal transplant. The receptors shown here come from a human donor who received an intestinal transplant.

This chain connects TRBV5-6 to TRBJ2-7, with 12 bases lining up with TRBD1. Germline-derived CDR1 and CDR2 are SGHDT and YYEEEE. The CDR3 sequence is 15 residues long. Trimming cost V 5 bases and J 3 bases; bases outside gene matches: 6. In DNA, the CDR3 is TGTGCCAGCAGTGGAGGGACAGGGGGCATCTACGAGCAGTACTTC. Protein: CASSGGTGGIYEQYF.

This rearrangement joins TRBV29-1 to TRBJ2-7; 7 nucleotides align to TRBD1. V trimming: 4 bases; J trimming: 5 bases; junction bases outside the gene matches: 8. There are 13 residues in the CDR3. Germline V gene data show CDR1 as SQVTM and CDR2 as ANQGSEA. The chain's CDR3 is CSVVRQGVNEQYF. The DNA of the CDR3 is TGCAGCGTTGTTAGGCAGGGGGTCAACGAGCAGTACTTC.

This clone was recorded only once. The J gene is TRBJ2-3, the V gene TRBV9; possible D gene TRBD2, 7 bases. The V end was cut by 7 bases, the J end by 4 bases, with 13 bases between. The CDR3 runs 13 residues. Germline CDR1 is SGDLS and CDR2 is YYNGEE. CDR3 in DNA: TGTGCCAGCGAAGGGGGGGGGCCAGATACGCAGTATTTT. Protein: CASEGGGPDTQYF.

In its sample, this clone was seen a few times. The CDR3 here is CASTTGTGSGWPLHF. The CDR3 coding sequence is TGTGCCAGCACGACAGGGACAGGGTCGGGTTGGCCCCTCCACTTT. The J gene is TRBJ1-6, the V gene TRBV4-2; 9 positions match TRBD1. The CDR3 sequence is 15 residues long. CDR1 and CDR2 from the germline V gene are LGHNA and YNFKEQ. The V and J ends lost 7 bases and 13 bases, in that order; junction bases with no gene match: 14.

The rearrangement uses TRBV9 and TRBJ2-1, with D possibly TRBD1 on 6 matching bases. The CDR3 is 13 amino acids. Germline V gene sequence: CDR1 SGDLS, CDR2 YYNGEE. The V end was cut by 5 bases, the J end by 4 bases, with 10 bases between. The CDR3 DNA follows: TGTGCCAGCAGTGGAACAGGGTACAATGAGCAGTTCTTC. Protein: CASSGTGYNEQFF.

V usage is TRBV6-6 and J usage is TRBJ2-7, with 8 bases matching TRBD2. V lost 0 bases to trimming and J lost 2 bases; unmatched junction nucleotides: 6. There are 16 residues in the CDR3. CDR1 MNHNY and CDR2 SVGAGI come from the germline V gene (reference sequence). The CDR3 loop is CASSYSLAGGPYEQYF. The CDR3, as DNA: TGTGCCAGCAGTTACTCTTTGGCGGGGGGCCCCTACGAGCAGTACTTC.

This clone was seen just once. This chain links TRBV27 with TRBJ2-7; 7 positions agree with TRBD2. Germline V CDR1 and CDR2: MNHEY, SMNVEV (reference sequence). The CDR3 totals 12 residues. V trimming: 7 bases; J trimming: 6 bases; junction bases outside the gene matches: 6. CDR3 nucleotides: TGTGCCAGCACTCCGGGGGGAGGCGAGCAGTACTTC. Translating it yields CASTPGGGEQYF.

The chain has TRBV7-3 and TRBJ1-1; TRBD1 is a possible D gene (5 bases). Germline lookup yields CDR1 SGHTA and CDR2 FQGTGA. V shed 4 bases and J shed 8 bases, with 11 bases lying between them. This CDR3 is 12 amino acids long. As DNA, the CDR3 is TGTGCCAGCAGCTCGGTTGGGGGGGAAGCTTTCTTT. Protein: CASSSVGGEAFF.

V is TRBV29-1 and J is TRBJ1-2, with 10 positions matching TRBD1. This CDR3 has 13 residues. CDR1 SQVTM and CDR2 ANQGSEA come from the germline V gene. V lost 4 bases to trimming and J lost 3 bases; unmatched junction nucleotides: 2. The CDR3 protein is CSVGGTGDYGYTF. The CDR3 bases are TGCAGCGTTGGGGGGACAGGGGACTATGGCTACACCTTC.

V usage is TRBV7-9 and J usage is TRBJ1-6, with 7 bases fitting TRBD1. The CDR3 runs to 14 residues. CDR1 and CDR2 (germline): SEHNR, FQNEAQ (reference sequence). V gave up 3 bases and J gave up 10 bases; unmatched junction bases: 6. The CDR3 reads CASSLRRGHSPLHF. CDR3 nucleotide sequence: TGTGCCAGCAGCTTGCGTAGGGGGCACTCACCCCTCCACTTT.

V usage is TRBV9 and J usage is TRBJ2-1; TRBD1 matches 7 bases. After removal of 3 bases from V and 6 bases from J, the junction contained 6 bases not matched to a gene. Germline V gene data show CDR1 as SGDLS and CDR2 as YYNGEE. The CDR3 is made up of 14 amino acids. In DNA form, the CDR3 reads TGTGCCAGCAGCGCTAAGGGGGCCTCCAATGAGCAGTTCTTC. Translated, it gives CASSAKGASNEQFF.

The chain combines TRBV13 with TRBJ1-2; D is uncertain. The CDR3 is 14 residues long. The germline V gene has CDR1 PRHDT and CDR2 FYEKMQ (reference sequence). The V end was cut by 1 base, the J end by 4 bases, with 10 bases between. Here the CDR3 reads CASSLEEDRYGYTF. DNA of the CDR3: TGTGCCAGCAGCTTAGAGGAGGACCGCTATGGCTACACCTTC.

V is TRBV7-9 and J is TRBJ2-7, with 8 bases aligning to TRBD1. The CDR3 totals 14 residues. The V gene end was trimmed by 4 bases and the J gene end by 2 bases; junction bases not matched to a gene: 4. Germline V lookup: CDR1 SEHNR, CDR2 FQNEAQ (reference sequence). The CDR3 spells CASSSGQAPYEQYF. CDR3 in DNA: TGTGCCAGCAGCTCGGGACAGGCGCCCTACGAGCAGTACTTC.

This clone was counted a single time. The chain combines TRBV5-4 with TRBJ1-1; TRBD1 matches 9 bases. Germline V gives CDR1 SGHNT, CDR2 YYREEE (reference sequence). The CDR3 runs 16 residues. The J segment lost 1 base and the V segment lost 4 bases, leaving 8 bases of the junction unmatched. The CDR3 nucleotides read TGTGCCAGCAGCGGCGACTCGGACAGGGGGAACACTGAAGCTTTCTTT. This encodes CASSGDSDRGNTEAFF.

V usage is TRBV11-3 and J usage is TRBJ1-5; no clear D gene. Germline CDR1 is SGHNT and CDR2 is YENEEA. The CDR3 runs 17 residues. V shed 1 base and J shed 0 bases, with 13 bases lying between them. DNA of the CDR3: TGTGCCAGCAGCTTAGCGCGGGCAGACTATAGCAATCAGCCCCAGCATTTT. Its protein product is CASSLARADYSNQPQHF. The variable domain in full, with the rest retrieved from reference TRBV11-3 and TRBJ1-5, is EAGVVQSPRYKIIEKKQPVAFWCNPISGHNTLYWYLQNLGQGPELLIRYENEEAVDDSQLPKDRFSAERLKGVDSTLKIQPAELGDSAVYLCASSLARADYSNQPQHFGDGTRLSIL.

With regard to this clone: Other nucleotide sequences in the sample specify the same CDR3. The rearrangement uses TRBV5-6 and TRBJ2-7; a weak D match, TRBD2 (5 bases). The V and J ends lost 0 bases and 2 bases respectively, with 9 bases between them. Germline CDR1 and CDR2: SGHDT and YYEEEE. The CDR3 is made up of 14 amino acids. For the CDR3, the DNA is TGTGCCAGCAGCTTGGGAGGGAACCCCTACGAGCAGTACTTC. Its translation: CASSLGGNPYEQYF.

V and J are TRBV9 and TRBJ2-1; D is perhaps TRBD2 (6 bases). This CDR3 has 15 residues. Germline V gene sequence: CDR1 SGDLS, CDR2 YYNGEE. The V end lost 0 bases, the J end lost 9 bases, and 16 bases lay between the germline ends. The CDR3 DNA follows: TGTGCCAGCAGCGTAGCTGAAAGATTGGGGGGTGAGCAGTTCTTC. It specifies CASSVAERLGGEQFF.

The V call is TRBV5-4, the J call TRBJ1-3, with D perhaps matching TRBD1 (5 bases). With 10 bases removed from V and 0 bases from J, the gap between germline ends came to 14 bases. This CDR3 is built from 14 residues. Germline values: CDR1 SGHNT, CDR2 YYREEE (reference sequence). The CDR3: CACAWDFSGNTIYF. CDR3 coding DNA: TGTGCCTGCGCTTGGGACTTCTCTGGAAACACCATATATTTT.

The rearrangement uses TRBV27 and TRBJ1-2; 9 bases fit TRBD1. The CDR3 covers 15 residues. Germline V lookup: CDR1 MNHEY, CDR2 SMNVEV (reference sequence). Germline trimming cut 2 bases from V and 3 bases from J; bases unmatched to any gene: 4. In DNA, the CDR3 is TGTGCCAGCAGTTTAGACGGGACAGGGTACTATGGCTACACCTTC. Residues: CASSLDGTGYYGYTF.

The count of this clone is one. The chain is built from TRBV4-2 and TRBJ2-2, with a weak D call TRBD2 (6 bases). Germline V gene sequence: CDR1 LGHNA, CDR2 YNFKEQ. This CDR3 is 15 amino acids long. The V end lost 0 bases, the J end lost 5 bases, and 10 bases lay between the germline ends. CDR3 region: CASSQDEAGTGELFF. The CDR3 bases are TGTGCCAGCAGCCAAGATGAGGCGGGAACCGGGGAGCTGTTTTTT.

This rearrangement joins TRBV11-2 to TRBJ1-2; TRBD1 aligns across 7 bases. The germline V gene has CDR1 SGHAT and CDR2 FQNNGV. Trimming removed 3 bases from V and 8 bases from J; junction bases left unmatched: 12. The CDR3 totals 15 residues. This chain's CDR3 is CASSLYRGTLEGYTF. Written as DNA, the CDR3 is TGTGCCAGCAGCTTGTACAGGGGCACCTTGGAGGGCTACACCTTC.

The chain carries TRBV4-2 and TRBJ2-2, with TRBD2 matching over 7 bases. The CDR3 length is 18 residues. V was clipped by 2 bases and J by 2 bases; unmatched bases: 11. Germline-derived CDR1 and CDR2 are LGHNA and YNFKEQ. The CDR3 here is CASSQFLSWEGNTGELFF. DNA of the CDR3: TGTGCCAGCAGCCAATTCCTTTCGTGGGAGGGCAACACCGGGGAGCTGTTTTTT.

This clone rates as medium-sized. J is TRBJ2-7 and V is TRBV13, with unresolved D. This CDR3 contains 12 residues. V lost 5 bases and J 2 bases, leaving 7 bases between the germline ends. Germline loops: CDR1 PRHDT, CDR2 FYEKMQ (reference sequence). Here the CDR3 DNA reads TGTGCCAGCAGCCGACAAACCTACGAGCAGTACTTC. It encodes CASSRQTYEQYF.

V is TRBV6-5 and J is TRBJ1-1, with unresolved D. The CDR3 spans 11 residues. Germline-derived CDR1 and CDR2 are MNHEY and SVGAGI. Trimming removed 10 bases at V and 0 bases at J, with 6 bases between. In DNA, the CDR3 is TGTGCCACTATACTGAACACTGAAGCTTTCTTT. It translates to CATILNTEAFF.

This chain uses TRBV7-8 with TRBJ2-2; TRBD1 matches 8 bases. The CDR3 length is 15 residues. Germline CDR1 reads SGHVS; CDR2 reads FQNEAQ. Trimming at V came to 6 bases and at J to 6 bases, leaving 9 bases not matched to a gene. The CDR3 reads CASSLRQGISGELFF. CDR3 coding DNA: TGTGCCAGCAGTTTGAGACAGGGGATTTCCGGGGAGCTGTTTTTT.

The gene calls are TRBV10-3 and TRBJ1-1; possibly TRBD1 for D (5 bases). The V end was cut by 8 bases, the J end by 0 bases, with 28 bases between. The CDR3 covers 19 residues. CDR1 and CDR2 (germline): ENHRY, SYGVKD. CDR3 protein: CAIGGRGVGPSALNTEAFF. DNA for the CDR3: TGTGCCATCGGGGGGAGAGGAGTAGGACCCAGTGCTTTGAACACTGAAGCTTTCTTT.

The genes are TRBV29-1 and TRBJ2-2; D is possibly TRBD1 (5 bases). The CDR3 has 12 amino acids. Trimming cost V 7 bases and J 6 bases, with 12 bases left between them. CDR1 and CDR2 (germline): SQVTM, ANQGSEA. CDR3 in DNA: TGCAGCGCCGCGACAGAGCCCGGGGAGCTGTTTTTT. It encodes CSAATEPGELFF.

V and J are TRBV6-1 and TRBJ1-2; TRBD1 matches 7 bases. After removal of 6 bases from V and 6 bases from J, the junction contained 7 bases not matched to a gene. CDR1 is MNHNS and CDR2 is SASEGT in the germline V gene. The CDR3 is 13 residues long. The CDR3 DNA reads TGTGCCAGCAGCCTAGGGACAGTCAATGGCTACACCTTC. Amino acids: CASSLGTVNGYTF.

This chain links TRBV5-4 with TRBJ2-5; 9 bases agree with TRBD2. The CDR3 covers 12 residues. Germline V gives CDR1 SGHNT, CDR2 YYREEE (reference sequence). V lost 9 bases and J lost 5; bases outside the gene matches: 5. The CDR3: CATGAGGETQYF. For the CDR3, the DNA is TGTGCCACGGGCGCGGGGGGGGAGACCCAGTACTTC.

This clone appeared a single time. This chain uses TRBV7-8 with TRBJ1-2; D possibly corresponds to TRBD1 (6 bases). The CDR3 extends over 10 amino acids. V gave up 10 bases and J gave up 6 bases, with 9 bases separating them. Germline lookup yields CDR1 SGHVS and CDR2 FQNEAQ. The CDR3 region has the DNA TGTGCCACCAGGACAGATGGCTACACCTTC. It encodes CATRTDGYTF.

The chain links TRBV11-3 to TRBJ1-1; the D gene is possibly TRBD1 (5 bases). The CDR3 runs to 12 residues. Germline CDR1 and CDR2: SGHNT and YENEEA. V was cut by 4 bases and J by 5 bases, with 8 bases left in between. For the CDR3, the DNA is TGTGCCAGCAGCTCCGGGGGGACTGAAGCTTTCTTT. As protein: CASSSGGTEAFF.

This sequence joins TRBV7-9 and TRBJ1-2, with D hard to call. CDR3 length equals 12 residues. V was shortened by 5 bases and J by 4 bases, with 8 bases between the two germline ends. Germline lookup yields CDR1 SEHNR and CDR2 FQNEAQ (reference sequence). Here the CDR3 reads CASSPGSYGYTF. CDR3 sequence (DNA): TGTGCCAGCAGCCCGGGGAGCTATGGCTACACCTTC.